This T cell receptor (beta chain) was documented in a study of cytomegalovirus exposure and HLA in healthy donors. The PCR made use of 60 Vbeta and 13 Jbeta primers. Authors' methods: In a later analysis, roughly 10 million of 83 million or so unique beta chains occurred in at least two donors. Method: immunoSEQ multiplex PCR; TCRdb's copy keeps in-frame clones and lacks some. V, J and clone size are those of that table, while D and trimming were read from the DNA. The sample carries approximately 190,000 clones, about four fifths recorded once. Notes on the study in general: A prior analysis recorded that most TCR beta V segments were productive about 87% or about 30% of the time. In a later analysis, common viral pathogens appeared linked to several of the most significant clusters.

Concerning this clone: Its antigen is as yet unknown.

The CDR3 spans 17 residues. CDR1 and CDR2 (germline): MGHDK, SYGVNS. V is TRBV25-1 and J is TRBJ2-5, with 11 bases aligning to TRBD2. The end of the DNA fits TRBJ2-7 better, so the J call may be wrong. This sequence originates from a woman aged 45-59 years in good health and CMV-seropositive. Sequenced input: PBMCs. Here the CDR3 DNA reads TGTGCCAGCAGTGAAGATAGCGGGGGGGTCGACCCCTACGAGCAGTACTTC. Its protein is CASSEDSGGVDPYEQYF.